Presented here are 29 T cell receptor beta chains from one specimen sequenced in a study of blood T cell dynamics during melanoma immunotherapy. Assay: immunoSEQ multiplex PCR; the TCRdb copy retains only in-frame clones and omits some. This sample has about 19,000 clones; roughly nine tenths occur once, and the top ten carry roughly 7.6%. Time point reported: week 3, after first cycle of checkpoint inhibitor. The material was blood, obtained from a patient treated with checkpoint blockade. The origin of the receptors is a human donor with melanoma.

The chain joins TRBV30 to TRBJ2-5, with 9 positions matching TRBD2. The assigned J gene may be wrong: the sequence end matches TRBJ2-7 better. CDR3 size: 15 residues. Germline V gives CDR1 GTSNPN, CDR2 SVGIG (reference sequence). The CDR3 bases are TGTGCCTGGGAGCCCCCCGTTAGCGGGAGTTACGAGCAGTACTTC. Residues: CAWEPPVSGSYEQYF.

The CDR3 nucleotides read TGCGCCAGCAGCGGCCAGTTAAATGAAAAACTGTTTTTT. Its protein is CASSGQLNEKLFF. V and J are TRBV5-1 and TRBJ1-4; D unresolved. This CDR3 region has 13 residues. The germline V gene encodes CDR1 SGHRS and CDR2 YFSETQ. The germline V and J ends were trimmed by 4 bases and 5 bases, with 9 bases remaining between them.

This clone was counted once. The gene calls are TRBV9 and TRBJ2-3; 10 bases are a match to TRBD2. The V segment lost 3 bases and the J segment 2 bases; nucleotides outside the gene matches: 21. Per the germline V gene, CDR1 is SGDLS and CDR2 is YYNGEE. The CDR3 extends over 21 amino acids. CDR3 sequence reads: CASSASYGTGRLAGPTDTQYF. The CDR3 DNA sequence: TGTGCCAGCAGCGCAAGCTACGGGACAGGTCGACTAGCGGGCCCCACAGATACGCAGTATTTT.

The J gene is TRBJ2-7, the V gene TRBV7-2; D is ambiguous. Germline V CDR1 and CDR2: SGHTA, FQGNSA. The V and J ends lost 3 bases and 2 bases respectively, with 5 bases between them. The CDR3 length is 12 residues. The CDR3 loop reads CASSFEPYEQYF. As DNA, the CDR3 is TGTGCCAGCAGCTTTGAGCCCTACGAGCAGTACTTC. Drawing the rest from reference TRBV7-2 and TRBJ2-7, the complete variable domain is GAGVSQSPSNKVTEKGKDVELRCDPISGHTALYWYRQSLGQGLEFLIYFQGNSAPDKSGLPSDRFSAERTGGSVSTLTIQRTQQEDSAVYLCASSFEPYEQYFGPGTRLTVT.

The CDR3 loop is CASSVGGWGPNYGYTF. In nucleotides, the CDR3 is TGTGCCAGCAGTGTAGGGGGGTGGGGTCCTAACTATGGCTACACCTTC. This rearrangement joins TRBV6-1 to TRBJ1-2; tentative D call: TRBD1 (6 bases). Germline assignment: CDR1 MNHNS and CDR2 SASEGT. Deletions cut 4 bases from V and 0 bases from J, with 15 bases between. The CDR3 has 16 residues.

The rearrangement joins TRBV2 to TRBJ2-7; tentatively, D is TRBD1 or TRBD2 (5 bases each). From germline, CDR1 is SNHLY and CDR2 FYNNEI. The CDR3 extends over 15 amino acids. V shed 5 bases and J shed 2 bases, with 16 bases lying between them. The CDR3 reads CASSKRGPSTYEQYF. The CDR3 DNA follows: TGTGCCAGCAGTAAAAGGGGACCGTCAACCTACGAGCAGTACTTC.

The V gene is TRBV30, the J gene TRBJ2-1; 9 nucleotides line up with TRBD2. The CDR3 extends over 16 amino acids. Germline values: CDR1 GTSNPN, CDR2 SVGIG (reference sequence). V dropped 2 bases and J dropped 1; count of bases not matched to a gene: 6. The CDR3 nucleotides are TGTGCCTGGAGTAATGGGGCGGGAGGGTCCTACAATGAGCAGTTCTTC. Translated: CAWSNGAGGSYNEQFF.

This chain connects TRBV19 to TRBJ2-2; D not certain. V dropped 7 bases and J dropped 5 bases, with 14 bases sitting between them. The length of the CDR3 is 14 residues. CDR1 and CDR2 from the germline V gene are LNHDA and SQIVND (reference sequence). CDR3 residues: CASNKASFTGELFF. DNA of the CDR3: TGTGCCAGTAATAAGGCCAGTTTTACCGGGGAGCTGTTTTTT.

This clone was counted between two and nine times. The chain carries TRBV7-9 and TRBJ2-5; the D is unclear. With 5 bases removed from V and 6 bases from J, the gap between germline ends came to 10 bases. Germline values: CDR1 SEHNR, CDR2 FQNEAQ (reference sequence). The CDR3 has 12 amino acids. The CDR3 DNA is TGTGCCAGCAGCCCCCTCGCGAAGACCCAGTACTTC. It is translated as CASSPLAKTQYF.

This chain links TRBV27 with TRBJ1-4, with TRBD1 identical over 9 bases. Losses at the gene ends were 7 bases for V and 7 bases for J; bases not matched to a gene: 10. Germline V lookup: CDR1 MNHEY, CDR2 SMNVEV (reference sequence). The CDR3 has 15 amino acids. The CDR3 is CASTLTGGLGEKLFF. CDR3 DNA sequence: TGTGCCAGCACTCTCACAGGGGGCTTGGGTGAAAAACTGTTTTTT.

This clone was detected a few times. Other DNA sequences within the sample encode an identical CDR3. The gene calls are TRBV9 and TRBJ2-3, with 9 bases identical to TRBD2. This CDR3 is 16 amino acids long. Germline assignment: CDR1 SGDLS and CDR2 YYNGEE. V dropped 4 bases and J dropped 0; count of bases not matched to a gene: 6. CDR3 bases: TGTGCCAGCAGCCCCGGACTAGCGTCTAGCACAGATACGCAGTATTTT. This encodes CASSPGLASSTDTQYF.

This rearrangement joins TRBV5-1 to TRBJ2-7, with a weak D call TRBD1 (5 bases). The germline V gene encodes CDR1 SGHRS and CDR2 YFSETQ. Trimming removed 1 base at V and 11 bases at J, with 13 bases between. The CDR3 is 12 residues long. This chain's CDR3 is CASSLFRDREYF. CDR3 DNA: TGCGCCAGCAGCTTGTTCAGGGATAGGGAGTACTTC.

The chain joins TRBV5-4 to TRBJ2-1, with TRBD2 matching 10 bases. This CDR3 is 14 amino acids long. The V gene's germline CDR1 is SGHNT and CDR2 YYREEE (reference sequence). J was trimmed by 12 bases and V by 6 bases; bases with no gene match: 12. The CDR3 loop is CASTYTGTSDRQFF. DNA of the CDR3: TGTGCCAGCACTTACACAGGGACTAGCGATCGGCAGTTCTTC.

The chain employs TRBV27 and TRBJ2-2, with D hard to call. V lost 5 bases and J lost 4, with 8 bases in between. CDR3 length: 13 amino acids. CDR1 is MNHEY and CDR2 is SMNVEV in the germline V gene (reference sequence). This CDR3 is CASSPLSTGELFF. The CDR3 DNA reads TGTGCCAGCAGTCCCCTTTCCACCGGGGAGCTGTTTTTT.

The chain links TRBV6-1 to TRBJ2-3; D is ambiguous. CDR3 size: 14 residues. Per the germline V gene, CDR1 is MNHNS and CDR2 is SASEGT. Trimming removed 3 bases from V and 1 base from J, with 8 bases in between. This CDR3 reads CASSDGFRTDTQYF. The CDR3 nucleotides read TGTGCCAGCAGTGATGGCTTCCGCACAGATACGCAGTATTTT.

The chain recombines TRBV29-1 with TRBJ1-2; D remains ambiguous. CDR1 is SQVTM and CDR2 is ANQGSEA in the germline V gene. This CDR3 comprises 12 residues. V was cut by 7 bases and J by 0 bases, with 9 bases left in between. CDR3 region: CSASGTNYGYTF. The CDR3 bases are TGCAGCGCCTCTGGCACTAACTATGGCTACACCTTC.

J is TRBJ1-1 and V is TRBV30, with D unclear. Germline values: CDR1 GTSNPN, CDR2 SVGIG (reference sequence). V lost 0 bases, J lost 11 bases, and 10 bases lay in between. This CDR3 contains 11 residues. The CDR3 sequence is CAWSVRTGAFF. CDR3 nucleotide sequence: TGTGCCTGGAGTGTAAGGACTGGGGCTTTCTTT.

The chain employs TRBV28 and TRBJ1-5; TRBD1 might be the D (5 bases). Deletions cut 2 bases from V and 5 bases from J, with 13 bases between. Germline V gene data show CDR1 as MDHEN and CDR2 as SYDVKM. CDR3 length: 15 residues. As DNA, the CDR3 is TGTGCCAGCAGTTTAGTATGGGGGGGTGATCAGCCCCAGCATTTT. Amino acids: CASSLVWGGDQPQHF.

The chain has TRBV5-1 and TRBJ1-1, with unresolved D. The CDR3 sequence is 14 residues long. V lost 2 bases and J 2 bases, leaving 10 bases between the germline ends. Germline values: CDR1 SGHRS, CDR2 YFSETQ. The CDR3 sequence is CASSLVGGNTEAFF. CDR3 nucleotides: TGCGCCAGCAGCTTAGTGGGCGGAAACACTGAAGCTTTCTTT.

The chain uses TRBV10-3 and TRBJ2-3; D is uncertain. CDR1 is ENHRY, CDR2 SYGVKD, per germline. With 6 bases removed from V and 4 bases from J, the gap between germline ends came to 11 bases. The CDR3 totals 13 residues. CDR3 DNA sequence: TGTGCCATCAGAGGTCTAGATCCAGATACGCAGTATTTT. It translates to CAIRGLDPDTQYF.

CDR3 in amino acids: CASSLLGTGTSSGANVLTF. CDR3 bases: TGTGCCAGCAGTTTACTGGGGACAGGGACCTCTTCTGGGGCCAACGTCCTGACTTTC. The V and J genes are TRBV28 and TRBJ2-6, with TRBD1 identical over 9 bases. CDR1 is MDHEN and CDR2 is SYDVKM in the germline V gene. This CDR3 region has 19 residues. Losses at the gene ends were 2 bases for V and 1 base for J; bases not matched to a gene: 9.

This clone has just a few counts. The chain combines TRBV11-2 with TRBJ2-3; D is uncertain. CDR1 SGHAT and CDR2 FQNNGV come from the germline V gene. The CDR3 runs 15 residues. V shed 0 bases and J shed 1 base, with 8 bases lying between them. The CDR3: CASSLDGLGTDTQYF. The DNA for the CDR3 is TGTGCCAGCAGCTTAGACGGGCTGGGCACAGATACGCAGTATTTT.

The chain has TRBV19 and TRBJ1-3; D unresolved. The V gene lost 10 bases and the J gene lost 4 bases, with 11 bases spanning the gap. This CDR3 region has 12 residues. Per the germline V gene, CDR1 is LNHDA and CDR2 is SQIVND (reference sequence). The CDR3 sequence: CATSIEGNTIYF. The CDR3 DNA reads as TGTGCCACCAGTATTGAAGGAAACACCATATATTTT.

The chain joins TRBV2 to TRBJ1-1, with a possible D match to TRBD1 (5 bases). Germline CDR1 SNHLY, CDR2 FYNNEI. The CDR3 is made up of 15 amino acids. Trimming removed 1 base at V and 7 bases at J, with 16 bases between. The CDR3 protein is CASSEGRRELLEAFF. The CDR3 bases are TGTGCCAGCAGTGAAGGTCGCAGGGAACTGCTTGAAGCTTTCTTT. The variable domain in full, completed from reference TRBV2 and TRBJ1-1, reads EPEVTQTPSHQVTQMGQEVILRCVPISNHLYFYWYRQILGQKVEFLVSFYNNEISEKSEIFDDQFSVERPDGSNFTLKIRSTKLEDSAMYFCASSEGRRELLEAFFGQGTRLTVV.

The rearrangement joins TRBV28 to TRBJ2-7, with 7 bases matching TRBD2. The CDR3 has 15 amino acids. The V gene's germline CDR1 is MDHEN and CDR2 SYDVKM. The junction had 6 bases not matched to a gene; V was cut back by 3 bases and J by 1 base. Written as DNA, the CDR3 is TGTGCCAGCAGTTTCCGGGGGGAACGATCCTACGAGCAGTACTTC. Its translation is CASSFRGERSYEQYF.

The chain carries TRBV6-1 and TRBJ1-2, with D possibly TRBD1 on 5 matching bases. Germline assignment: CDR1 MNHNS and CDR2 SASEGT. This CDR3 contains 13 residues. Trimming took off 0 bases at V and 10 bases at J, with 12 bases between the two ends. CDR3 sequence: CASSEARGKDYTF. The CDR3 coding sequence is TGTGCCAGCAGTGAAGCCCGGGGGAAGGACTACACCTTC.

In this sample, this clone turned up a few times. The gene calls are TRBV6-1 and TRBJ1-1; a possible D gene is TRBD1 (6 bases). Trimming removed 9 bases at V and 3 bases at J, with 8 bases between. The germline V gene has CDR1 MNHNS and CDR2 SASEGT. The CDR3 totals 11 residues. CDR3 DNA sequence: TGTGCCAGACAGGGTGACACTGAAGCTTTCTTT. Translating gives CARQGDTEAFF.

This clone was seen a handful of times. The rearrangement links TRBV6-6 to TRBJ1-4, with D unclear. The germline V gene has CDR1 MNHNY and CDR2 SVGAGI (reference sequence). Trimming cost V 8 bases and J 7 bases, with 5 bases left between them. This CDR3 is 10 amino acids long. In DNA form, the CDR3 reads TGTGCCAGCGGTGCTGAAAAACTGTTTTTT. Translation: CASGAEKLFF.

This rearrangement joins TRBV5-1 to TRBJ1-6; no reliable D call. CDR1 is SGHRS and CDR2 is YFSETQ in the germline V gene. The V and J ends lost 2 bases and 0 bases respectively, with 9 bases between them. This CDR3 region has 16 residues. The CDR3 loop is CASSLMGSSYNSPLHF. As DNA, the CDR3 is TGCGCCAGCAGCTTAATGGGGAGCTCCTATAATTCACCCCTCCACTTT.